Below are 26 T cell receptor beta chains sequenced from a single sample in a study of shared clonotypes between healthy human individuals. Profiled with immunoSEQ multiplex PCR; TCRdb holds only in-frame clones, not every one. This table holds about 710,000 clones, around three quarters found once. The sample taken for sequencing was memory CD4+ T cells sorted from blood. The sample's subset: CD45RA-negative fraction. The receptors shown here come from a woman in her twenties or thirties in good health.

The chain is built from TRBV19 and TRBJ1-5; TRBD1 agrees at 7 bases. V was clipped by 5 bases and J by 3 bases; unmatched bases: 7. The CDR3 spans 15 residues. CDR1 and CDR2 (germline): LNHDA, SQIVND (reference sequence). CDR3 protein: CASSLTGQINQPQHF. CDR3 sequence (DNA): TGTGCCAGTAGTCTGACAGGGCAAATCAATCAGCCCCAGCATTTT.

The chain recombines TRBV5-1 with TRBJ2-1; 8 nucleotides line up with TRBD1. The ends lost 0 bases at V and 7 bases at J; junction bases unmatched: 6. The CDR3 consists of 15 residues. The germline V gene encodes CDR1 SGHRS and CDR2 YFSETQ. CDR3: CASSLAFQGANEQFF. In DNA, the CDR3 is TGCGCCAGCAGCTTGGCCTTTCAGGGGGCAAATGAGCAGTTCTTC.

The CDR3 region is CASSLGGRTEAFF. The CDR3 DNA follows: TGTGCCAGCAGCTTGGGAGGGCGCACTGAAGCTTTCTTT. This rearrangement joins TRBV9 to TRBJ1-1; D is uncertain. This CDR3 is 13 amino acids long. Trimming left V 4 bases short and J 4 bases short, with 11 bases between. Per the germline V gene, CDR1 is SGDLS and CDR2 is YYNGEE.

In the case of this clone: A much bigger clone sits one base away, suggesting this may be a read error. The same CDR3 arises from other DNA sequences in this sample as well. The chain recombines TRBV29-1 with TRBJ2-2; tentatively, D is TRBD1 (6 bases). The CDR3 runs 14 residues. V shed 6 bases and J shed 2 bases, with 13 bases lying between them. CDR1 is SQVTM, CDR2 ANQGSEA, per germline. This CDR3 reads CSVVGTHNTGELFF. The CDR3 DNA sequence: TGCAGCGTCGTTGGGACACATAACACCGGGGAGCTGTTTTTT.

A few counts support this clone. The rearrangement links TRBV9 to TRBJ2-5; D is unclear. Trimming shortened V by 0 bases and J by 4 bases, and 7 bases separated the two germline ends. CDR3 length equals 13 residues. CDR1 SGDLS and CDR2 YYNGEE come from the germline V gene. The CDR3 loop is CASSVAGIETQYF. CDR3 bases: TGTGCCAGCAGCGTAGCGGGTATAGAGACCCAGTACTTC.

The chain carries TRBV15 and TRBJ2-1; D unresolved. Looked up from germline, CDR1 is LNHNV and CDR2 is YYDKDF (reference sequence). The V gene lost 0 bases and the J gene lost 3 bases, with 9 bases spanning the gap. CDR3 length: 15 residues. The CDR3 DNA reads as TGTGCCACCAGCAGAGATGACCTCGGCTACAATGAGCAGTTCTTC. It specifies CATSRDDLGYNEQFF.

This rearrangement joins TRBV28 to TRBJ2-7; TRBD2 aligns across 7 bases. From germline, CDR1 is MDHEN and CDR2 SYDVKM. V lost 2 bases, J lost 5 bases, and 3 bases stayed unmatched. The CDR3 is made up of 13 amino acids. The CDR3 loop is CASSLAGVHEQYF. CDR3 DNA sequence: TGTGCCAGCAGTTTAGCGGGAGTACACGAGCAGTACTTC. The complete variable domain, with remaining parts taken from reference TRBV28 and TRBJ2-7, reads DVKVTQSSRYLVKRTGEKVFLECVQDMDHENMFWYRQDPGLGLRLIYFSYDVKMKEKGDIPEGYSVSREKKERFSLILESASTNQTSMYLCASSLAGVHEQYFGPGTRLTVT.

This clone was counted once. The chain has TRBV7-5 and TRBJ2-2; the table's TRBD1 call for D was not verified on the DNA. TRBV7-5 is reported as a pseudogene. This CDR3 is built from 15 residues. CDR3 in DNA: TGTGTCCACGAGACCCGGGACAGGAACACCGGGGAGCTGTTTTTT. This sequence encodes CVHETRDRNTGELFF.

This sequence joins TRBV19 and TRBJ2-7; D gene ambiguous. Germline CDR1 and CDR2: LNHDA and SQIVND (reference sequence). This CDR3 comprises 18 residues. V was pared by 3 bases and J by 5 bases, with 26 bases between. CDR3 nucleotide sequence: TGTGCCAGTAGTATGCTACCACCGCCGTACTACTCATCGAACGAGCAGTACTTC. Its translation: CASSMLPPPYYSSNEQYF. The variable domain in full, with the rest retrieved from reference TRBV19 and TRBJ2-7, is DGGITQSPKYLFRKEGQNVTLSCEQNLNHDAMYWYRQDPGQGLRLIYYSQIVNDFQKGDIAEGYSVSREKKESFPLTVTSAQKNPTAFYLCASSMLPPPYYSSNEQYFGPGTRLTVT.

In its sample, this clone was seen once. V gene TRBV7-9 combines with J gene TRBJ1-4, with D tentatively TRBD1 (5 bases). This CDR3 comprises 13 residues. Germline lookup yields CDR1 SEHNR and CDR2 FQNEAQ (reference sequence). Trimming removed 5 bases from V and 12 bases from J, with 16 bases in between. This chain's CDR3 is CASSQTGYVELFF. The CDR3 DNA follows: TGTGCCAGCAGCCAAACAGGATACGTTGAACTGTTTTTT.

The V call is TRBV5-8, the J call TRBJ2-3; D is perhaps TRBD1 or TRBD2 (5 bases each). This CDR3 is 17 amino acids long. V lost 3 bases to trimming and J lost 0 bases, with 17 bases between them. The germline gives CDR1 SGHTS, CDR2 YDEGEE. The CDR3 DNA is TGTGCCAGCAGCTCTAACCGGGGCCCAGGGAGCACAGATACGCAGTATTTT. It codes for CASSSNRGPGSTDTQYF.

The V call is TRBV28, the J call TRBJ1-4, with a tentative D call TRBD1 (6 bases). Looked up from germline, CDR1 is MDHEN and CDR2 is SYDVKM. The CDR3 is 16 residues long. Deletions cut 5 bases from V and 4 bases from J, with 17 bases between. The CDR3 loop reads CASSPGQLLYNEKLFF. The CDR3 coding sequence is TGTGCCAGCAGTCCCGGACAGCTTTTGTATAATGAAAAACTGTTTTTT.

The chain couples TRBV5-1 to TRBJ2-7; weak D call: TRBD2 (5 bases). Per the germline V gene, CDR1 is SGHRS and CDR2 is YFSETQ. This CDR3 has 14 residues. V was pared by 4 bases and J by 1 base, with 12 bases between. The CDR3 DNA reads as TGCGCCAGCAGCCCGGGGATAGAATCCTACGAGCAGTACTTC. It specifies CASSPGIESYEQYF.

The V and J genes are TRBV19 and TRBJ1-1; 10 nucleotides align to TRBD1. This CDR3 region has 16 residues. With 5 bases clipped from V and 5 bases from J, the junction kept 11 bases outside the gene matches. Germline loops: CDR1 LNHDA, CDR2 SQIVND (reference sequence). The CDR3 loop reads CASSSLPGQGRTEAFF. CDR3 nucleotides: TGTGCCAGTAGTTCCCTTCCGGGACAGGGGCGGACTGAAGCTTTCTTT.

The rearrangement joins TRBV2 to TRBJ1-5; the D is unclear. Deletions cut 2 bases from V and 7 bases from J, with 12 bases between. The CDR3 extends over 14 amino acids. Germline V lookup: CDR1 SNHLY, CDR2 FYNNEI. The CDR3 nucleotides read TGTGCCAGCAGTGAAACGATGTCAGACCAGCCCCAGCATTTT. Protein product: CASSETMSDQPQHF.

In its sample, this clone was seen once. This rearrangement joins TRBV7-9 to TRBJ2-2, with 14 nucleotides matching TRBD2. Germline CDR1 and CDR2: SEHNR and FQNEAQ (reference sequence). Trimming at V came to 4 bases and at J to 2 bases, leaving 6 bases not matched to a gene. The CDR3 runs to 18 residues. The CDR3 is CASSWRLAGGPNTGELFF. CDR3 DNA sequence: TGTGCCAGCAGCTGGAGACTAGCGGGAGGGCCTAACACCGGGGAGCTGTTTTTT.

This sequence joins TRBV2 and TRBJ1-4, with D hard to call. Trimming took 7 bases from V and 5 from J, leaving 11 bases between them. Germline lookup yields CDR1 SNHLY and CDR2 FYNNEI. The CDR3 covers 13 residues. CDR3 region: CASTEELNEKLFF. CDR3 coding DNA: TGTGCCAGCACTGAGGAACTCAATGAAAAACTGTTTTTT. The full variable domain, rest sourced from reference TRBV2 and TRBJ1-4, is EPEVTQTPSHQVTQMGQEVILRCVPISNHLYFYWYRQILGQKVEFLVSFYNNEISEKSEIFDDQFSVERPDGSNFTLKIRSTKLEDSAMYFCASTEELNEKLFFGSGTQLSVL.

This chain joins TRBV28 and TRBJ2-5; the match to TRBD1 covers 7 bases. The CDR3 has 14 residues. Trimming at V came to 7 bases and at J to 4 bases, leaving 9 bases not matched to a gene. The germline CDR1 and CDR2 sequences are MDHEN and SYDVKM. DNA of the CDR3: TGTGCCAGCAACCCGACAGGGTCTGGAGAGACCCAGTACTTC. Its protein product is CASNPTGSGETQYF.

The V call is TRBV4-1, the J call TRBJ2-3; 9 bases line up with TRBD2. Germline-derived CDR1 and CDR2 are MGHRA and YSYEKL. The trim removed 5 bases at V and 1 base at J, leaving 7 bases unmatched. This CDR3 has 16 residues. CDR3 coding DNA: TGCGCCAGCAGCTCTGTAGCGGGGGCGGGCACAGATACGCAGTATTTT. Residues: CASSSVAGAGTDTQYF.

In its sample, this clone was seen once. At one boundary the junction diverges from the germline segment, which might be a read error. The CDR3 spells CASSKDYSGNTIYF. CDR3 nucleotides: TGCGCCAGCAGCAAAGATTACTCTGGAAACACCATATATTTT. The J gene is TRBJ1-3, the V gene TRBV4-1; D is ambiguous. CDR1 and CDR2 (germline): MGHRA, YSYEKL. The CDR3 is 14 residues long.

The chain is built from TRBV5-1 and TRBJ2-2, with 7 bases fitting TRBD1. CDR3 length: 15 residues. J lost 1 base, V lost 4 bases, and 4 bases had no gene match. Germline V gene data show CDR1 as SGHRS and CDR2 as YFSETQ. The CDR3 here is CASSPTGMNTGELFF. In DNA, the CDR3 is TGCGCCAGCAGCCCGACAGGGATGAACACCGGGGAGCTGTTTTTT.

CDR3 residues: CASSFGESTEAFF. In DNA, the CDR3 is TGTGCCAGCAGCTTCGGAGAGAGCACTGAAGCTTTCTTT. V usage is TRBV7-9 and J usage is TRBJ1-1; unclear D gene. Germline CDR1 reads SEHNR; CDR2 reads FQNEAQ (reference sequence). The germline V and J ends were trimmed by 3 bases and 4 bases, with 9 bases remaining between them. The CDR3 length is 13 residues.

CDR3 sequence (DNA): TGTGCCAGCAGCTTGCGGACTTCCTACGAGCAGTACTTC. Encoded protein: CASSLRTSYEQYF. This chain joins TRBV7-9 and TRBJ2-7; D might be TRBD2 (5 bases). V gave up 3 bases and J gave up 1 base, with 7 bases separating them. CDR3 length equals 13 residues. Germline CDR1 SEHNR, CDR2 FQNEAQ (reference sequence).

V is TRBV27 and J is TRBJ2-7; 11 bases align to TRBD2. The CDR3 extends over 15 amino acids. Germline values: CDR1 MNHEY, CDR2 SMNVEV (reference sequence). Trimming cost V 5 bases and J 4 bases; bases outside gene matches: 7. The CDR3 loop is CASSIVSGRVYEQYF. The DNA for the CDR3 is TGTGCCAGCAGTATCGTTAGCGGGAGGGTATACGAGCAGTACTTC.

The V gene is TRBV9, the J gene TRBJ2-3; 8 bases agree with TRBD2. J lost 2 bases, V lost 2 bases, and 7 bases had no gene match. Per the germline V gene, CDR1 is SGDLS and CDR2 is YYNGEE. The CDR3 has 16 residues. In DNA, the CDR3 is TGTGCCAGCAGCGTGGGAGGCGGGAGGATCACAGATACGCAGTATTTT. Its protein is CASSVGGGRITDTQYF.

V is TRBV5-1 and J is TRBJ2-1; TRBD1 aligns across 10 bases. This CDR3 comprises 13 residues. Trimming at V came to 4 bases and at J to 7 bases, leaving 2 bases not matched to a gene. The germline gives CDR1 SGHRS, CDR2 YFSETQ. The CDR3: CASSTDRGNEQFF. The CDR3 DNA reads TGCGCCAGCAGCACGGACAGGGGGAATGAGCAGTTCTTC.